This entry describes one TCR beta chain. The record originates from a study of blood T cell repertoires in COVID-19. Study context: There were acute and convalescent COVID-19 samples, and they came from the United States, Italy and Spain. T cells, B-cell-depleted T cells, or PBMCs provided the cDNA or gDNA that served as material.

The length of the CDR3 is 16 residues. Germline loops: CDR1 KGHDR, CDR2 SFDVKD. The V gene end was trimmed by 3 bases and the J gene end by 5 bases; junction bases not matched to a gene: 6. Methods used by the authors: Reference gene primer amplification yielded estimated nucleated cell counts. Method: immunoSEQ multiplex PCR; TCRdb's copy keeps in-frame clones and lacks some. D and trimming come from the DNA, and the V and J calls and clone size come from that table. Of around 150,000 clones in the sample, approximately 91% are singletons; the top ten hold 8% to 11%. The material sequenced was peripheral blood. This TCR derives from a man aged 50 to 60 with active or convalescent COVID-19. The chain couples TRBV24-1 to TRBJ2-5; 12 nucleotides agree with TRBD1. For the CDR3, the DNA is TGTGCCACCAGTGATCCCGGGACAGGGGGCCTTGAGACCCAGTACTTC. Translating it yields CATSDPGTGGLETQYF.